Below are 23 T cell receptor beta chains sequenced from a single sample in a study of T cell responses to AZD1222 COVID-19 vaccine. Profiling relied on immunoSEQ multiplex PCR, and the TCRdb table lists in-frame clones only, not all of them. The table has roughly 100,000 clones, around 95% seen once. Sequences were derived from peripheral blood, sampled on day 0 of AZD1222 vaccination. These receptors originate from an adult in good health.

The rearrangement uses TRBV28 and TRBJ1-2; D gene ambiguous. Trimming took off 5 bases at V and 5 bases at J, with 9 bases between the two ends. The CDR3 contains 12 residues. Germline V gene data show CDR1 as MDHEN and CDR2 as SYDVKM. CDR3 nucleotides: TGTGCCAGCAGTGACACGGGGTATGGCTACACCTTC. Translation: CASSDTGYGYTF.

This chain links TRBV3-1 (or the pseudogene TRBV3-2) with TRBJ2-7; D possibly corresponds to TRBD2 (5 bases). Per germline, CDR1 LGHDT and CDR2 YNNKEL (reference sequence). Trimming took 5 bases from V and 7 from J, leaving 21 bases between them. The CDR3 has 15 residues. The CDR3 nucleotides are TGTGCCAGCAGCTACATAGTTTCGGGGAACGGGGAGCAGTACTTC. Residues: CASSYIVSGNGEQYF.

DNA of the CDR3: TGTGCCAGCAGTACAGACGCTAACTATGGCTACACCTTC. Translation gives CASSTDANYGYTF. The chain carries TRBV7-2 and TRBJ1-2; no firm D call. The CDR3 runs to 13 residues. From germline, CDR1 is SGHTA and CDR2 FQGNSA. Trimming took 6 bases from V and 0 from J, leaving 8 bases between them.

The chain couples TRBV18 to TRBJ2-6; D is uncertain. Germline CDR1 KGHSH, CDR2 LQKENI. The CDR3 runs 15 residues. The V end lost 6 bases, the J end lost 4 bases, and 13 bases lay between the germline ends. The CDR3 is CASSKGGSGANVLTF. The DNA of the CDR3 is TGTGCCAGCTCGAAGGGTGGATCCGGGGCCAACGTCCTGACTTTC.

The CDR3 DNA is TGTGCCAGCGCCGAAGGGGTTGACTATGGCTACACCTTC. It yields the protein CASAEGVDYGYTF. This chain joins TRBV2 and TRBJ1-2, with D possibly matching TRBD1 (5 bases). This CDR3 has 13 amino acids. The germline gives CDR1 SNHLY, CDR2 FYNNEI. V was clipped by 8 bases and J by 3 bases, with 13 bases between them.

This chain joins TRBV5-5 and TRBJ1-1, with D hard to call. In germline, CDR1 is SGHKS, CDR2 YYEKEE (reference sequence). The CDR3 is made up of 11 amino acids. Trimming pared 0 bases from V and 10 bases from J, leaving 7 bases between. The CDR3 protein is CASSLDVGAFF. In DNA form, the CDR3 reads TGTGCCAGCAGCTTGGACGTGGGAGCTTTCTTT.

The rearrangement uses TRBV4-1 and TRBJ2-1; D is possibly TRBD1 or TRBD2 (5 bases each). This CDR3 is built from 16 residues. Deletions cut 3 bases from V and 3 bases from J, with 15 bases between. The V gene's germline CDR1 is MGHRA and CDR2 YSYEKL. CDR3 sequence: CASSQGPEGDYNEQFF. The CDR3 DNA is TGCGCCAGCAGCCAGGGACCCGAAGGGGACTACAATGAGCAGTTCTTC.

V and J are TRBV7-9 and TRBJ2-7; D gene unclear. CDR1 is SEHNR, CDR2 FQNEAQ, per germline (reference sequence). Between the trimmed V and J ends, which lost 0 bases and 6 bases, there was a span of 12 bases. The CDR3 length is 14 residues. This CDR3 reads CASSLASISREQYF. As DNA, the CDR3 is TGTGCCAGCAGCTTAGCCAGTATCTCCCGCGAGCAGTACTTC. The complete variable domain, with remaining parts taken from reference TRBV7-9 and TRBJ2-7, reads DTGVSQNPRHKITKRGQNVTFRCDPISEHNRLYWYRQTLGQGPEFLTYFQNEAQLEKSRLLSDRFSAERPKGSFSTLEIQRTEQGDSAMYLCASSLASISREQYFGPGTRLTVT.

Here the CDR3 reads CASSNDRDGSYGYTF. CDR3 nucleotide sequence: TGTGCCAGTAGTAACGACAGGGACGGTAGCTATGGCTACACCTTC. The chain recombines TRBV19 with TRBJ1-2; 7 bases match TRBD1. This CDR3 has 15 amino acids. V lost 4 bases to trimming and J lost 4 bases; unmatched junction nucleotides: 9. Germline V gives CDR1 LNHDA, CDR2 SQIVND (reference sequence).

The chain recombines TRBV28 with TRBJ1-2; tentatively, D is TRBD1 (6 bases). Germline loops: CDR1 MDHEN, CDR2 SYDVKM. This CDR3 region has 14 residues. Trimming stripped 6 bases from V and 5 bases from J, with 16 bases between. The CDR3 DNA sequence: TGTGCCAGCAGAGTTGCGGGGGGCAAGTATGGCTACACCTTC. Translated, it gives CASRVAGGKYGYTF.

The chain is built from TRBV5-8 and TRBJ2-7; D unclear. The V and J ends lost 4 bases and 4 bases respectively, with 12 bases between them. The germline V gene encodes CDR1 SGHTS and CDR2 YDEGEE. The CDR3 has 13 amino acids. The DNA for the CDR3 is TGTGCCAGCAGCACTTTGAGTACGTACGAGCAGTACTTC. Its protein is CASSTLSTYEQYF. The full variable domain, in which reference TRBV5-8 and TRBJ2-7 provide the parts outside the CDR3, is EAGVTQSPTHLIKTRGQQATLRCSPISGHTSVYWYQQALGLGLQFLLWYDEGEERNRGNFPPRFSGRQFPNYSSELNVNALELEDSALYLCASSTLSTYEQYFGPGTRLTVT.

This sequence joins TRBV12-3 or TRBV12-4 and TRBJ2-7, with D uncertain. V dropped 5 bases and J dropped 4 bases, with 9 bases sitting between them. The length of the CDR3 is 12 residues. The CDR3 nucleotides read TGTGCCAGCAGTGGGGTGACTTACGAGCAGTACTTC. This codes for CASSGVTYEQYF.

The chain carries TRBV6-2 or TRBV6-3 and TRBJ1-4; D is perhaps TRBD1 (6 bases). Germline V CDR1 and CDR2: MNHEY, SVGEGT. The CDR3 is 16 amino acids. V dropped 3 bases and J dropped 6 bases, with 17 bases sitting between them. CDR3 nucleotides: TGTGCCAGCAGTTATAACAGGGAAGCGGGGTATGAAAAACTGTTTTTT. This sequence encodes CASSYNREAGYEKLFF.

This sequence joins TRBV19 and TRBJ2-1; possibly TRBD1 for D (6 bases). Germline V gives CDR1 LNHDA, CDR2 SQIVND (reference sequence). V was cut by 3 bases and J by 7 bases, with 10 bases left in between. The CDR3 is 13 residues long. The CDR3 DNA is TGTGCCAGTAGTATTTGGACAGAGAATGAGCAGTTCTTC. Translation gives CASSIWTENEQFF.

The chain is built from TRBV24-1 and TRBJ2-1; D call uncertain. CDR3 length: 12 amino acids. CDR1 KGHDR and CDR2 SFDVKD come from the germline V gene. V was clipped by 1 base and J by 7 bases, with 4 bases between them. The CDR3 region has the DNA TGTGCCACCAGTGATTTTGGGAATGAGCAGTTCTTC. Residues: CATSDFGNEQFF.

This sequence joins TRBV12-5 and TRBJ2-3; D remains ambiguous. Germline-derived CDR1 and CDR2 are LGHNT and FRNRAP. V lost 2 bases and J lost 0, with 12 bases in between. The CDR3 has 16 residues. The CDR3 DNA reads TGTGCTAGTGGTTTGCCCACTACCACTAGCACAGATACGCAGTATTTT. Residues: CASGLPTTTSTDTQYF.

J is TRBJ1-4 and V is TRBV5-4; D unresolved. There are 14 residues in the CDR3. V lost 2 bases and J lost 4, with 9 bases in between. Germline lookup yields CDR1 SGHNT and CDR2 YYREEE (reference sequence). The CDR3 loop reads CASSLGPRNEKLFF. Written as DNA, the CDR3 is TGTGCCAGCAGCTTAGGACCCCGTAATGAAAAACTGTTTTTT.

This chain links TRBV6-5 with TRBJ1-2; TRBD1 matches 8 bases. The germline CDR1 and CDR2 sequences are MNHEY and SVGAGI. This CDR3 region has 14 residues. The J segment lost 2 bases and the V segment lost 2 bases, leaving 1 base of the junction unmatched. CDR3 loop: CASSYAGGNYGYTF. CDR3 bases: TGTGCCAGCAGTTACGCAGGGGGCAACTATGGCTACACCTTC.

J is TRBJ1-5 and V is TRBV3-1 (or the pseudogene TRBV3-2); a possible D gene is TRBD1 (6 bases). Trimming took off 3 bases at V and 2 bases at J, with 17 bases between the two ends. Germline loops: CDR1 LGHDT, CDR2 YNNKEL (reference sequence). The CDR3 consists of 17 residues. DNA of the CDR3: TGTGCCAGCAGCCAGGAGATAGGGGGAGGCGGCAATCAGCCCCAGCATTTT. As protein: CASSQEIGGGGNQPQHF.

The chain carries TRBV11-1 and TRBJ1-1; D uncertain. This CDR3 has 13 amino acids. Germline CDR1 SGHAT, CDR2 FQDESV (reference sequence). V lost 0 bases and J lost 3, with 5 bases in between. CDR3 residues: CASSLAGDTEAFF. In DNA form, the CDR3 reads TGTGCCAGCAGCTTAGCTGGGGACACTGAAGCTTTCTTT.

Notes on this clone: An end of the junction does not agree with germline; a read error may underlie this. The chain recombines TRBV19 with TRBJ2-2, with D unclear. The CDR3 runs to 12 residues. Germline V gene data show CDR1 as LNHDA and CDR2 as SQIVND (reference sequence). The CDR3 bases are TGTGCCAGTAGTTTCAACAACGGGGAGCTGTTTTTT. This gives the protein CASSFNNGELFF.

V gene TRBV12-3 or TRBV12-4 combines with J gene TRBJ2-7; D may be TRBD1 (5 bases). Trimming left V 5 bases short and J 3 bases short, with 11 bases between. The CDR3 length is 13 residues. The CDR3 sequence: CASSPTGYYEQYF. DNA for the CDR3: TGTGCCAGCAGTCCAACAGGTTACTACGAGCAGTACTTC.

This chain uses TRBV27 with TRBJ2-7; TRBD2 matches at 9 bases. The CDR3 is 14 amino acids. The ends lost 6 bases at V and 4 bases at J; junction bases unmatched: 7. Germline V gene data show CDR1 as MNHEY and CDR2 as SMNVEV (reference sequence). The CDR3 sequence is CASRISGSIYEQYF. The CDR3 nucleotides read TGTGCCAGCAGGATTAGCGGGAGTATTTACGAGCAGTACTTC.